A single T cell receptor beta chain is shown here with its context. What it binds is unknown. Germline V gene sequence: CDR1 WNHNN, CDR2 SYGVQD (reference sequence). The CDR3 loop spans 16 amino acids. Trimming took off 3 bases at V and 4 bases at J, with 16 bases between the two ends. These data are taken from a study of cytomegalovirus exposure and HLA in healthy donors. Study results and caveats: Presence/absence analyses rested on an assumption that sequencing depth was roughly uniform across donors. For cytomegalovirus status, the classifier reportedly gave diagnoses with high specificity and sensitivity.

PCR involved 60 Vbeta and 13 Jbeta primers. Authors' data handling: Some 9.9 million of about 88 million unique TCR beta chains were shared, per a later count. TCRdb keeps only in-frame clones here, not all; method: immunoSEQ multiplex PCR. The V and J calls and clone size were taken over from that table, and D and trimming were inferred from the DNA. The sample shows 150,000 to 200,000 clones, approximately 86% of them seen only once. The sequence came from a woman aged 18-29 years in good health and CMV-seronegative. Sequencing was carried out using PBMCs. This sequence joins TRBV10-1 and TRBJ2-1; D is perhaps TRBD2 (6 bases). The DNA for the CDR3 is TGCGCCAGCAGTGACCCGCCGGGGGTGGCTTACAATGAGCAGTTCTTC. This codes for CASSDPPGVAYNEQFF.